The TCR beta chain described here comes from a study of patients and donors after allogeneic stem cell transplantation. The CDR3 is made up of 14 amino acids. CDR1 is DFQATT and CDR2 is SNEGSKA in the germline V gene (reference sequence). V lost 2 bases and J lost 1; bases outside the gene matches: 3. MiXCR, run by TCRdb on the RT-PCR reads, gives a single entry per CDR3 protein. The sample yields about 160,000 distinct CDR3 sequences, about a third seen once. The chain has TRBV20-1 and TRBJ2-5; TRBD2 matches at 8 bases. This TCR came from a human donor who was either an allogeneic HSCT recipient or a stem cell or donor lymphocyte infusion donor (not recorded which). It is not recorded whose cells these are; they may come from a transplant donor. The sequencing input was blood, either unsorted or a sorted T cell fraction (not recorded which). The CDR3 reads CSARSGGGQETQYF. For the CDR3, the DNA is TGCAGTGCTAGAAGCGGGGGCGGCCAAGAGACCCAGTACTTC.